This paragraph reports one T cell receptor (beta chain). No antigen is known for it. No base qualities exist here, and no much larger clone lies one base off it. These data are taken from a study of blood T cell repertoires in COVID-19 (dated by TCRdb to the early 2020s). About the investigation overall: Samples from collaborators originated in the United States, Italy and Spain and spanned both the acute and convalescent phases of COVID-19. The prospective study material was composed of cDNA or gDNA derived from T cells, B-cell-depleted T cells, or PBMCs. Subjects who had been exposed to COVID-19, were actively infected with it, or had recovered from it provided the deeply sampled blood TCRbeta repertoires that made up the dataset. A freely available public database, intended as a resource for researchers studying the immune response to SARS-CoV-2, is where the repertoires were released. Samples came from the ongoing ImmuneRACE study (first 160 participants) plus 1,254 subjects from 6 global collaborators. The sample metadata nearly always contained a de-identified subject ID, COVID-19 status, age in years and sex. Where available, HLA class I and class II types were obtained from metadata supplied by the sample provider rather than from assay-based typing.

The paper as a whole reports these results and caveats: The quantity of clinical and demographic metadata differed by source and by participant and was supplied without curation.

TCRbeta CDR3 regions were amplified from genomic DNA by means of the immunoSEQ Assay, a bias-controlled multiplex PCR. The published analysis was carried out like this. The number of nucleated cells in each sample was estimated from the amplification of reference gene primers within the assay. To quantify the absolute abundance of each unique TCRbeta CDR3 rearrangement, sequence reads were collapsed and filtered. For each sample, productive Simpson clonality was calculated by taking the square root of Simpson's diversity index across productive rearrangements. Drawn from immuneACCESS, this table holds only the in-frame rearrangements with V and J called that TCRdb kept. Clones are partly lost; checked studies trace under half to an unresolved V gene and leave the rest unexplained. D and trimming come from the DNA, and the V and J calls and clone size come from that table. The sample table contains roughly 170,000 clones; only one count was recorded for about 83% of them. The leading ten clones occupy 9.5% to 15% of the sample.

In Seattle, one collaborating source enrolled patients while the infection was active and tracked those patients longitudinally over the course of disease. Whole blood was collected in K2EDTA tubes by collaborating institutions according to the institutions' own protocols. Collaborator samples were shipped for TCRbeta analysis as frozen whole blood, isolated PBMCs, or DNA extracted from either sample type. There are 12 amino acids in the CDR3, from cysteine to phenylalanine inclusive. Only CDR3 DNA is held: 36 bases, read in frame from base 1. The germline V gene gives CDR1 as SGDLS and CDR2 as YYNGEE. Trimming takes 1 base from V and 7 bases from J, and the germline ends sit 6 bases apart.

The receptor's source is a woman aged 70 to 79 with COVID-19, enrolled during active disease. Recombination linked TRBV9 to TRBJ2-1, and possibly TRBD2, on 6 matching bases. Specimen: peripheral blood. The CDR3 in this case is CASSVLANEQFF. The DNA sequence is given as TGTGCCAGCAGCGTACTAGCGAATGAGCAGTTCTTC.